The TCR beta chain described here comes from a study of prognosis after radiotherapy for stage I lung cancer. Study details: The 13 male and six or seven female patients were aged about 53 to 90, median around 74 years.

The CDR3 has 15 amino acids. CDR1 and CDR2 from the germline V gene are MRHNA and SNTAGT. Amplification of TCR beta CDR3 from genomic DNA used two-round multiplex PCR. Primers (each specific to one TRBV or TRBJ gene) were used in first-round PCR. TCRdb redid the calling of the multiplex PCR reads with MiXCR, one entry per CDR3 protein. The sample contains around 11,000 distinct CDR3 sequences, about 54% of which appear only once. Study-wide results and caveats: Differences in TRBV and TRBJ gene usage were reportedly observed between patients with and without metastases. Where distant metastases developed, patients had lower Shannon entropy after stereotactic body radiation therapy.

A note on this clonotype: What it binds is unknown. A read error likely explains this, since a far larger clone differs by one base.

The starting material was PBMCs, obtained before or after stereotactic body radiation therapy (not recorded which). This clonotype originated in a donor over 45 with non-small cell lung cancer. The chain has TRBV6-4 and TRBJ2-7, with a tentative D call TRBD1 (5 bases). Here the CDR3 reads CASSYNSQGANEQCF. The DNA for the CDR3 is TGTGCCAGCAGTTACAACAGTCAGGGTGCCAACGAGCAGTGCTTC.